This is a list of T cell receptor beta chains from one sample in a study of cytomegalovirus exposure and HLA in healthy donors. The repertoire was sequenced with immunoSEQ multiplex PCR; TCRdb's copy has only in-frame clones and lacks some. The sample consists of some 160,000 clones, around 80% of them appearing once. The specimen sequenced was PBMCs. All receptors come from a woman in her 40s in good health and CMV-seronegative. CDR3s include the opening cysteine and the closing phenylalanine or tryptophan. A D gene is named only where the DNA matches it firmly. Size tells how often a clone was seen (once, few, many) or the class of an expanded clone, and some rows leave it out.

J | V | size | D | CDR3 | DNA
TRBJ2-2 | TRBV2 | - | TRBD2 | CASRGSGSGTGELFF | TGTGCCAGCAGGGGTAGCGGGAGCGGCACCGGGGAGCTGTTTTTT
TRBJ1-1 | TRBV11-2 | - | - | CASSLGPVLNTEAFF | TGTGCCAGCAGCTTAGGTCCAGTTTTGAACACTGAAGCTTTCTTT
TRBJ1-4 | TRBV2 | - | TRBD1 | CASGRGGNFEKLFF | TGTGCCAGCGGGCGAGGGGGCAACTTTGAAAAACTGTTTTTT
TRBJ2-4 | TRBV19 | - | TRBD2 | CASSILRSGMKNIQYF | TGTGCCAGTAGTATTTTGCGGAGCGGGATGAAAAACATTCAGTACTTC
TRBJ2-1 | TRBV6-5 | once | TRBD1 | CASTRRDRMVDEQFF | TGTGCCAGCACCCGCCGGGACAGGATGGTCGATGAGCAGTTCTTC
TRBJ2-2 | TRBV30 | - | - | CAWSVKGQGTGELFF | TGTGCCTGGAGTGTAAAGGGGCAGGGCACCGGGGAGCTGTTTTTT
TRBJ2-7 | TRBV7-9 | - | TRBD2 | CASSQIAGPLRQQYF | TGTGCCAGCAGCCAGATAGCGGGTCCTCTACGACAGCAGTACTTC
TRBJ2-1 | TRBV7-8 | - | TRBD2 | CASSLLTSGRKFF | TGTGCCAGCAGCTTACTTACTAGCGGGAGGAAGTTCTTC
TRBJ1-5 | TRBV5-8 | - | TRBD1 | CASRDSGTGGMDQPQHF | TGTGCCAGCAGGGACTCTGGGACAGGGGGCATGGATCAGCCCCAGCATTTT
TRBJ2-7 | TRBV5-1 | once | - | CASSVSPYEQYF | TGCGCCAGCAGCGTGTCACCCTACGAGCAGTACTTC
TRBJ1-2 | TRBV30 | once | - | CAWTPGGSGGYTF | TGTGCCTGGACCCCGGGGGGGTCTGGTGGCTACACCTTC
TRBJ2-5 | TRBV4-3 | few | TRBD1 | CASSQTQDREETQYF | TGCGCCAGCAGCCAAACACAGGACAGGGAAGAGACCCAGTACTTC
TRBJ1-4 | TRBV28 | - | - | CASSFLSRLNEKLFF | TGTGCCAGCAGTTTCCTGAGCCGTCTTAATGAAAAACTGTTTTTT
TRBJ2-7 | TRBV6-5 | - | - | CASRTLYEQYF | TGTGCCAGCAGAACTCTGTACGAGCAGTACTTC
TRBJ1-4 | TRBV11-2 | - | - | CASSKRDNFNEKLFF | TGTGCCAGCAGCAAGAGGGACAATTTTAACGAAAAACTGTTTTTT
TRBJ2-7 | TRBV4-1 | - | - | CASSQDPRTAYEQYF | TGCGCCAGCAGCCAAGACCCCAGGACAGCCTACGAGCAGTACTTC
TRBJ2-3 | TRBV2 | - | - | CASSYSGDTQYF | TGTGCCAGCTCCTATTCGGGAGATACGCAGTATTTT
TRBJ2-5 | TRBV2 | - | TRBD1 | CASSESLRGLKQHVETQYF | TGTGCCAGCAGTGAAAGTCTCAGGGGGCTCAAGCAACACGTAGAGACCCAGTACTTC
TRBJ2-5 | TRBV11-3 | - | - | CASSLSRGTDGETQYF | TGTGCCAGCAGCTTAAGCAGGGGAACAGATGGAGAGACCCAGTACTTC
TRBJ2-7 | TRBV7-8 | once | TRBD2 | CASSLSGNEQYF | TGTGCCAGCAGCCTTAGCGGGAACGAGCAGTACTTC
TRBJ2-3 | TRBV7-2 | few | TRBD2 | CASSFRAGGADTQYF | TGTGCCAGCAGCTTCAGAGCGGGAGGCGCAGATACGCAGTATTTT
TRBJ2-1 | TRBV4-3 | few | - | CASSQAGIRFF | TGCGCCAGCAGCCAAGCCGGGATAAGGTTCTTC
TRBJ2-3 | TRBV9 | - | - | CASSVGGSGDTQYF | TGTGCCAGCAGCGTAGGTGGGAGCGGTGATACGCAGTATTTT
TRBJ1-1 | TRBV7-8 | - | - | CASRSNQGRRTEAFF | TGTGCCAGCAGATCAAATCAGGGAAGGCGCACTGAAGCTTTCTTT
TRBJ2-3 | TRBV5-1 | - | TRBD2 | CASSGTSGADTQYF | TGCGCCAGTTCCGGGACTAGCGGGGCGGATACGCAGTATTTT
TRBJ2-7 | TRBV5-1 | - | - | CASSLYFTGSYEQYF | TGCGCCAGCAGCTTGTATTTTACAGGTTCCTACGAGCAGTACTTC
TRBJ1-6 | TRBV5-6 | - | - | CASSLGVNSPLHF | TGTGCCAGCAGCTTGGGAGTTAATTCACCCCTCCACTTT
TRBJ1-2 | TRBV6-5 | - | - | CASSEWRGNYGYTF | TGTGCCAGCAGTGAATGGCGGGGGAACTATGGCTACACCTTC
TRBJ2-2 | TRBV5-6 | once | TRBD1 | CASSSGTGSGELFF | TGTGCCAGCAGCTCCGGGACAGGGTCCGGGGAGCTGTTTTTT
TRBJ2-5 | TRBV5-4 | - | TRBD2 | CASTLGGMSETQYF | TGTGCCAGCACCCTGGGGGGGATGAGCGAGACCCAGTACTTC
TRBJ2-2 | TRBV29-1 | few | TRBD1 | CSVDRDSVNTGELFF | TGCAGCGTTGACCGGGACAGTGTTAACACCGGGGAGCTGTTTTTT
TRBJ2-5 | TRBV29-1 | - | TRBD2 | CSAQRGTGGVETQYF | TGCAGCGCCCAGAGGGGGACGGGAGGGGTGGAAACCCAGTACTTC
TRBJ1-1 | TRBV4-2 | - | TRBD1 | CASSQEGGSGFPDTEAFF | TGTGCCAGCAGCCAAGAAGGGGGCAGTGGTTTTCCGGACACTGAAGCTTTCTTT
TRBJ2-7 | TRBV2 | once | TRBD2 | CASSEGLAVDYEQYF | TGTGCCAGCAGTGAGGGGCTAGCGGTGGACTACGAGCAGTACTTC
TRBJ2-3 | TRBV11-2 | - | TRBD1 | CASSPNRGSTDTQYF | TGTGCCAGCAGCCCAAACAGGGGAAGCACAGATACGCAGTATTTT
TRBJ2-2 | TRBV30 | - | TRBD2 | CAWTGGVRAGELFF | TGTGCCTGGACGGGGGGGGTGAGGGCCGGGGAGCTGTTTTTT
TRBJ2-7 | TRBV6-5 | - | TRBD2 | CASKGGVEQYF | TGTGCCAGCAAGGGAGGGGTCGAGCAGTACTTC
TRBJ1-4 | TRBV5-1 | - | TRBD1 | CASSAGQGGEKLFF | TGCGCCAGCAGCGCGGGACAGGGGGGTGAAAAACTGTTTTTT
TRBJ2-7 | TRBV7-9 | - | TRBD1 | CASSLPGGYYEQYF | TGTGCCAGCAGCTTACCAGGGGGCTACTACGAGCAGTACTTC
TRBJ2-5 | TRBV19 | - | TRBD1 | CASSSKPGQGQETQYF | TGTGCCAGTAGCTCTAAACCGGGACAGGGGCAAGAGACCCAGTACTTC
TRBJ2-7 | TRBV19 | few | - | CASSTETYEQYF | TGTGCCAGTAGTACCGAGACCTACGAGCAGTACTTC
TRBJ1-2 | TRBV21-1 | - | - | CASSKGTAYGYTF | TGTGCCAGCAGCAAGGGGACAGCCTATGGCTACACCTTC
TRBJ1-2 | TRBV29-1 | - | - | CSVEGGGNYGYTF | TGCAGCGTTGAAGGGGGGGGAAACTATGGCTACACCTTC
TRBJ2-7 | TRBV5-1 | - | TRBD1 | CASSLVAGGNSLSYEQYF | TGCGCCAGCAGCTTGGTAGCAGGGGGCAATTCGCTCTCCTACGAGCAGTACTTC
TRBJ2-5 | TRBV5-1 | - | - | CASVGLQETQYF | TGCGCCAGCGTGGGACTCCAAGAGACCCAGTACTTC
TRBJ1-3 | TRBV2 | - | - | CASSPHRVSGNTIYF | TGTGCCAGCAGTCCTCACAGGGTATCTGGAAACACCATATATTTT
TRBJ1-5 | TRBV2 | few | - | CASTWLSNQPQHF | TGTGCCAGCACCTGGCTCAGCAATCAGCCCCAGCATTTT
TRBJ2-7 | TRBV5-4 | - | - | CASSSGQSFSYEQYF | TGTGCCAGCAGCTCTGGACAGTCCTTCTCCTACGAGCAGTACTTC
TRBJ1-1 | TRBV14 | - | TRBD1 | CASSRQTGGAEAFF | TGTGCCAGCAGCCGGCAAACAGGGGGGGCTGAAGCTTTCTTT
TRBJ1-1 | TRBV10-3 | - | TRBD1 | CAISEPNRGEGSEAFF | TGTGCCATCAGTGAGCCGAACAGGGGAGAGGGGTCTGAAGCTTTCTTT
TRBJ2-3 | TRBV7-9 | - | TRBD2 | CASRLTVAGGPPDTQYF | TGTGCCAGCAGACTTACCGTGGCGGGAGGGCCACCAGATACGCAGTATTTT
TRBJ1-1 | TRBV6-1 | few | TRBD1 | CASSSDRDTEAFF | TGTGCCAGCAGTTCTGACAGGGACACTGAAGCTTTCTTT
TRBJ2-5 | TRBV28 | once | TRBD1 | CASSQLGTGETQYF | TGTGCCAGCAGTCAACTAGGGACAGGAGAGACCCAGTACTTC
TRBJ2-1 | TRBV30 | - | TRBD1 | CAWSPLTGENNEQFF | TGTGCCTGGAGTCCCTTGACAGGGGAAAACAATGAGCAGTTCTTC
TRBJ2-5 | TRBV9 | - | - | CASSVEWQVGFQETQYF | TGTGCCAGCAGCGTAGAGTGGCAGGTTGGGTTCCAAGAGACCCAGTACTTC
TRBJ2-3 | TRBV30 | - | - | CAWEPGTDTQYF | TGTGCCTGGGAACCAGGCACAGATACGCAGTATTTT
TRBJ1-6 | TRBV2 | - | TRBD1 | CASKGQIYNSPLHF | TGTGCCAGCAAGGGACAGATCTATAATTCACCCCTCCACTTT
TRBJ1-1 | TRBV15 | - | - | CATSRDGSPQRGAFF | TGTGCCACCAGCAGAGATGGAAGCCCGCAAAGGGGGGCTTTCTTT
TRBJ1-4 | TRBV2 | few | - | CASSVRGGNEKLFF | TGTGCCAGCAGTGTTAGGGGAGGAAATGAAAAACTGTTTTTT
TRBJ1-2 | TRBV11-2 | - | - | CASSFRGWDYGYTF | TGTGCCAGCAGCTTCAGAGGATGGGACTATGGCTACACCTTC